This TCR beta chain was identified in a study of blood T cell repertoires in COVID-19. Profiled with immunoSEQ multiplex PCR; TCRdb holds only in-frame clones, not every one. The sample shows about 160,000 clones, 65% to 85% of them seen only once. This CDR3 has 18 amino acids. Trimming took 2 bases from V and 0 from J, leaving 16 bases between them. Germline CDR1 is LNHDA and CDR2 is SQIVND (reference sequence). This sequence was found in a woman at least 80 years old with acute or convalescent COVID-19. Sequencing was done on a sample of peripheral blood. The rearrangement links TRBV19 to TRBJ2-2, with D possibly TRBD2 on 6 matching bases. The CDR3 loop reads CASSIRMAGLPNTGELFF. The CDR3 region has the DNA TGTGCCAGTAGTATAAGGATGGCGGGGCTACCGAACACCGGGGAGCTGTTTTTT.